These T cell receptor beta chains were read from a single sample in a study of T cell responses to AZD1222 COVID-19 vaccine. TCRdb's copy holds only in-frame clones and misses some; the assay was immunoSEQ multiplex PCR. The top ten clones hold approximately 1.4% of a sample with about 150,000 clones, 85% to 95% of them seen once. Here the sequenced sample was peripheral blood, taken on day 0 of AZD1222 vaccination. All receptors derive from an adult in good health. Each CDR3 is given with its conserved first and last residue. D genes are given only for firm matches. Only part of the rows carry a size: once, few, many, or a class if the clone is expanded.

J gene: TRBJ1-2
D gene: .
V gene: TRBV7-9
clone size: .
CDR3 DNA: TGTGCCAGCAGCCCCGTCCCGGGGCAGGGAGACTATGGCTACACCTTC
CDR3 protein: CASSPVPGQGDYGYTF

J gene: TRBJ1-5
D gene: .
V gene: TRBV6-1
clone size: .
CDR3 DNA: TGTGCCAGCAGTGAAGGAACAGGGAGCAATCAGCCCCAGCATTTT
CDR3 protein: CASSEGTGSNQPQHF

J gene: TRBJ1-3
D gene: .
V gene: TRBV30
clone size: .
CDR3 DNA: TGTGCCTGGAGTGTACTTCGCTCTGGAAACACCATATATTTT
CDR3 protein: CAWSVLRSGNTIYF

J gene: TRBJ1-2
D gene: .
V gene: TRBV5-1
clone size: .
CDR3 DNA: TGCGCCAGCAGCACGGGACTAAACTATGGCTACACCTTC
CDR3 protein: CASSTGLNYGYTF

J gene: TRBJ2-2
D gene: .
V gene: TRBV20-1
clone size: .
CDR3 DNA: TGCAGTGCTAGTAGGGCCGGGGAGCTGTTTTTT
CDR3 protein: CSASRAGELFF

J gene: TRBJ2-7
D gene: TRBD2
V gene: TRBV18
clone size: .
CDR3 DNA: TGTGCCAGCTCAGCCGGGACTAGCGGGAGGGCCGTCCCCTACGAGCAGTACTTC
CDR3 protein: CASSAGTSGRAVPYEQYF

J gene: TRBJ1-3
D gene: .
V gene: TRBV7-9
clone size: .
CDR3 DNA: TGTGCCAGCAGCTTAGTTGGTGCGGCTGGAAACACCATATATTTT
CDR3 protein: CASSLVGAAGNTIYF

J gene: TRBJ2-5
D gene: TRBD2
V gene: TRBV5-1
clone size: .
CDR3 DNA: TGCGCCAGCAGCTCCTTTAGCGGGGGGGCTCGAGAGACCCAGTACTTC
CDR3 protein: CASSSFSGGARETQYF

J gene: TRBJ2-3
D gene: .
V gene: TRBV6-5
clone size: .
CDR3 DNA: TGTGCCAGCAGTTACTCGGGTACGCAGTATTTT
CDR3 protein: CASSYSGTQYF

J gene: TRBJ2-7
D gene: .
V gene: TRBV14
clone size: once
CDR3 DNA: TGTGCCAGCAGCCAAGATCGGTGGGGTAACTCCTACGAGCAGTACTTC
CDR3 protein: CASSQDRWGNSYEQYF

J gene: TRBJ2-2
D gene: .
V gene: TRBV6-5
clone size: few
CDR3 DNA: TGTGCCAGCAGTTATAACAGGAGGGTCGGCGCCGGGGAGCTGTTTTTT
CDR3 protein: CASSYNRRVGAGELFF

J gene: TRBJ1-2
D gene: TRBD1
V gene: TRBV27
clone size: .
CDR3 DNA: TGTGCCAGCAGTTACGGGACAGGGGGGTGGGGCTACACCTTC
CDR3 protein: CASSYGTGGWGYTF

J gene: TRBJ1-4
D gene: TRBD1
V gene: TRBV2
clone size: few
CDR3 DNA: TGTGCCAGCAGCGATCGGCGCGGACAGGGGGAGTGGGAAAAACTGTTTTTT
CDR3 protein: CASSDRRGQGEWEKLFF

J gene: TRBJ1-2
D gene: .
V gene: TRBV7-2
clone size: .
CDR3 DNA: TGTGCCAGCAGCTTCGGGGGCGGCTACACCTTC
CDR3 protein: CASSFGGGYTF

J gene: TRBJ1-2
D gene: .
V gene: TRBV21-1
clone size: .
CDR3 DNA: TGTGCCAGTAAGGAGGGGGTACCCACTAACTATGGCTACACCTTC
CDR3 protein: CASKEGVPTNYGYTF

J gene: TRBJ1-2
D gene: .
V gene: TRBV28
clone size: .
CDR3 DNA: TGTGCCAGCAGTTGGCCCGAACAGGGTATCACCTTC
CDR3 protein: CASSWPEQGITF

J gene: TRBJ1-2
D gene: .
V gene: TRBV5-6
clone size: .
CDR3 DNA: TGTGCCAGCAGCTTCGGGACGGCCCGCCTTGGCTACACCTTC
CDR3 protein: CASSFGTARLGYTF

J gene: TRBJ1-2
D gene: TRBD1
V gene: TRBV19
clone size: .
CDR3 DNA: TGTGCCAGTAGTATACCGCCGGGACAGGGGAACTATGGCTACACCTTC
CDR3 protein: CASSIPPGQGNYGYTF

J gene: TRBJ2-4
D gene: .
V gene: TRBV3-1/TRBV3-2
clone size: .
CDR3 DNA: TGTGCCAGCAGCCGCAGGGACCCCAAAAACATTCAGTACTTC
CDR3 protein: CASSRRDPKNIQYF

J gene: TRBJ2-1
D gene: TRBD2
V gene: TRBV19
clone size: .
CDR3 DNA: TGTGCCAGTAGTAATTGGGGACTAGCGGGAGGTTACAATGAGCAGTTCTTC
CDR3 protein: CASSNWGLAGGYNEQFF

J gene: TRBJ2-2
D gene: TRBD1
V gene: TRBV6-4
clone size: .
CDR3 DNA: TGTGCCAGCAGTGAGAGGGGGCCGGACACCGGGGAGCTGTTTTTT
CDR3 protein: CASSERGPDTGELFF

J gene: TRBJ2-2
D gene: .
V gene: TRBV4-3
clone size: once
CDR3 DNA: TGCGCCAGCAGCCATCCGCCAGGGGAGGCCACCGGGGAGCTGTTTTTT
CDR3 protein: CASSHPPGEATGELFF

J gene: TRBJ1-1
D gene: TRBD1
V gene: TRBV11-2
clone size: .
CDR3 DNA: TGTGCCAGCAGCTTCTCAGGGGGCAGGACTGAAGCTTTCTTT
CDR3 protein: CASSFSGGRTEAFF

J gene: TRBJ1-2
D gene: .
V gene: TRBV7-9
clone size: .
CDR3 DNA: TGTGCCAGCAGTTGGACAGAAGGCTACACCTTC
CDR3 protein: CASSWTEGYTF

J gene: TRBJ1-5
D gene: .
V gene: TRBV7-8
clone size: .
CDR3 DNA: TGTGCCAGCAGCCCCAGTAGGGTGGGCAATCAGCCCCAGCATTTT
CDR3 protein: CASSPSRVGNQPQHF

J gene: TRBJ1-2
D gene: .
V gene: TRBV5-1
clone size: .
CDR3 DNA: TGCGCCAGCAGCTTGTGGGGGTCATGGAGGAAAATCTATGGCTACACCTTC
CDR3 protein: CASSLWGSWRKIYGYTF

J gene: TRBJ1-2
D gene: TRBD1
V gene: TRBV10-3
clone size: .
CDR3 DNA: TGTGCCATCAGACCAGCCGGGACAGGGGGTTATGGCTACACCTTC
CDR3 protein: CAIRPAGTGGYGYTF

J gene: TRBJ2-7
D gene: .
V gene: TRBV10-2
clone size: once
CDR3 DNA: TGCGCCAGCAGTGATCGAGGGATCGAGCAGTACTTC
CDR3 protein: CASSDRGIEQYF

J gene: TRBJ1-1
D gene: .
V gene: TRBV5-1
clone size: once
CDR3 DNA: TGCGCCAGCAGCTTGGAGGGTTCTGAAGCTTTCTTT
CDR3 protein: CASSLEGSEAFF

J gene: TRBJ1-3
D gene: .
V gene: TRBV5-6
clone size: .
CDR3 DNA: TGTGCCAGCAGTTCCACGAACACTTACGGAAACACCATATATTTT
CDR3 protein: CASSSTNTYGNTIYF

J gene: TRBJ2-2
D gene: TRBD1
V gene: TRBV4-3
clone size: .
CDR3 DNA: TGCGCCAGCAGCCAAGGGGACAGCGGGGAGCTGTTTTTT
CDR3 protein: CASSQGDSGELFF

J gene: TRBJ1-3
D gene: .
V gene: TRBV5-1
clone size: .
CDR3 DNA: TGCGCCAGCAGCTTGAGTATCTCTGGAAACACCATATATTTT
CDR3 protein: CASSLSISGNTIYF

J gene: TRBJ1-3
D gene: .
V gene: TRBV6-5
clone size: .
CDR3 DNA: TGTGCCAGCAGCTCAGGACAGAGCTCTGGAAACACCATATATTTT
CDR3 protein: CASSSGQSSGNTIYF

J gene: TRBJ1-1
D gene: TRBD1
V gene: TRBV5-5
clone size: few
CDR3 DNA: TGTGCCAGCAGCTGGGAAGGACAGGGGAGCACTGAAGCTTTCTTT
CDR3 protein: CASSWEGQGSTEAFF

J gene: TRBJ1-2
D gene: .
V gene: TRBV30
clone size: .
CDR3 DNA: TGTGCCTGGAGTCCCGGCGGGATTACGGGCTACACCTTC
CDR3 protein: CAWSPGGITGYTF

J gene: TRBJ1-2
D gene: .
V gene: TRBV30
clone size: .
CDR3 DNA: TGTGCCTGGAGTTCAGGGATTAACTATGGCTACACCTTC
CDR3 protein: CAWSSGINYGYTF

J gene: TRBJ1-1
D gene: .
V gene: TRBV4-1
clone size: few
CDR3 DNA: TGCGCCAGCAGAGGACTGTTATTGAACACTGAAGCTTTCTTT
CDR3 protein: CASRGLLLNTEAFF

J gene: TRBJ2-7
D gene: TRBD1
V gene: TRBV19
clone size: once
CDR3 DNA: TGTGCCAGTAGAAAAACAGGGGCGAGAGACGAGCAGTACTTC
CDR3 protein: CASRKTGARDEQYF

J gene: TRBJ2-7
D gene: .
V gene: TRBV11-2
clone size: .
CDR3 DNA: TGTGCCAGCAGCTTGGGAGGACAGAGAAAGAGCTCCTACGAGCAGTACTTC
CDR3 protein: CASSLGGQRKSSYEQYF

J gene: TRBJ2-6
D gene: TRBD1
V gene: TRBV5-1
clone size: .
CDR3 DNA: TGCGCCAGCACCGCCCGGGACAGGGCCGGGGCCAACGTCCTGACTTTC
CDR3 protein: CASTARDRAGANVLTF

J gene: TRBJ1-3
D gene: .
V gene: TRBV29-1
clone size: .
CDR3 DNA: TGCAGCGTCTACAGCTCTGGAAACACCATATATTTT
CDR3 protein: CSVYSSGNTIYF

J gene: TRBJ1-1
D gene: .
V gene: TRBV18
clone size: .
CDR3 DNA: TGTGCCAGCTCACCTTCTACCGGTGGGGGTTTCGCGGCTTTCTTT
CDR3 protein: CASSPSTGGGFAAFF

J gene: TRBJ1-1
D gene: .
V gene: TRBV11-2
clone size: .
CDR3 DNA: TGTGCCAGCAGCTTCGGGAAGAACACTGAAGCTTTCTTT
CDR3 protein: CASSFGKNTEAFF

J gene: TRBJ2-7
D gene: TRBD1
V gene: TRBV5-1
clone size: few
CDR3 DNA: TGCGCCAGCAGCTTTGGGACAGGGCCCTACGAGCAGTACTTC
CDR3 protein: CASSFGTGPYEQYF

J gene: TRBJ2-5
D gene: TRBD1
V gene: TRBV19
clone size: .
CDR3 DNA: TGTGCCAGTAGCATCATGACAGGGCCGAAAGAGACCCAGTACTTC
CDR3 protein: CASSIMTGPKETQYF

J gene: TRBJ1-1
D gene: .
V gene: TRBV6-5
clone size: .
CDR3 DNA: TGTGCCAGCAGTTACGGCCGGAACACTGAAGCTTTCTTT
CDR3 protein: CASSYGRNTEAFF

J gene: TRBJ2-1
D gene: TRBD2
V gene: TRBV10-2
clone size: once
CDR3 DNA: TGCGCCACCTCTCCCGCGGGGGTGAACAATGAGCAGTTCTTC
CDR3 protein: CATSPAGVNNEQFF

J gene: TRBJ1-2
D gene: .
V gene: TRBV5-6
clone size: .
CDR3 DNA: TGTGCCAGCAGCTTTTACGATGGCTACACCTTC
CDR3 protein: CASSFYDGYTF